Listed below are T cell receptor beta chains from one sample, sequenced in a study of cytomegalovirus exposure and HLA in healthy donors. Profiled with immunoSEQ multiplex PCR; TCRdb holds only in-frame clones, not every one. The sample has about 130,000 clones, more than 9% seen once; the top ten hold roughly 4.2%. Sequenced material: PBMCs. The receptor set was obtained from a woman in her late teens or twenties in good health and CMV-seropositive. Both conserved end residues are part of each CDR3. The D gene is left open where the match is weak. Where a row states a size, it is once, few, many or the class of an expanded clone; other rows omit it.

D: TRBD1
V: TRBV5-5
size: -
J: TRBJ1-1
CDR3: CASSPFAFLTGRNTEAFF
DNA: TGTGCCAGCAGCCCCTTCGCTTTTCTGACAGGGAGGAACACTGAAGCTTTCTTT

D: -
V: TRBV5-4
size: -
J: TRBJ2-7
CDR3: CASSSGNSYEQYF
DNA: TGTGCCAGCAGTTCAGGGAACTCCTACGAGCAGTACTTC

D: -
V: TRBV18
size: -
J: TRBJ1-5
CDR3: CASSPTLRDYSNQPQHF
DNA: TGTGCCAGCTCACCTACTCTCAGGGATTATAGCAATCAGCCCCAGCATTTT

D: -
V: TRBV6-1
size: many
J: TRBJ1-4
CDR3: CASSETVLEKLFF
DNA: TGTGCCAGCAGTGAGACAGTTCTCGAAAAACTGTTTTTT

D: -
V: TRBV6-1
size: -
J: TRBJ1-2
CDR3: CASMYEAHYGYTF
DNA: TGTGCCAGCATGTACGAGGCACACTATGGCTACACCTTC

D: TRBD1
V: TRBV7-9
size: -
J: TRBJ2-5
CDR3: CASSLIVTGWRETQYF
DNA: TGTGCCAGCAGCCTAATCGTGACAGGGTGGAGAGAGACCCAGTACTTC

D: -
V: TRBV20-1
size: few
J: TRBJ1-1
CDR3: CSARSDREAFF
DNA: TGCAGTGCTAGGAGTGACAGGGAAGCTTTCTTT

D: -
V: TRBV27
size: -
J: TRBJ2-7
CDR3: CASSLSGGGYEQYF
DNA: TGTGCCAGCAGTTTATCGGGAGGGGGCTACGAGCAGTACTTC

D: -
V: TRBV27
size: few
J: TRBJ2-2
CDR3: CASSSIGVAGELFF
DNA: TGTGCCAGCAGTTCGATAGGGGTGGCCGGGGAGCTGTTTTTT

D: TRBD2
V: TRBV7-9
size: -
J: TRBJ2-7
CDR3: CASSLIREGTYEQYF
DNA: TGTGCCAGCAGCTTAATACGGGAGGGAACCTACGAGCAGTACTTC

D: TRBD1
V: TRBV2
size: few
J: TRBJ2-7
CDR3: CAISGQGRYEQYF
DNA: TGTGCCATTTCCGGACAGGGAAGGTACGAGCAGTACTTC

D: TRBD1
V: TRBV11-2
size: few
J: TRBJ2-5
CDR3: CASSLSSSGGTQYF
DNA: TGTGCCAGCAGCTTATCGTCGTCAGGGGGGACCCAGTACTTC

D: -
V: TRBV29-1
size: few
J: TRBJ2-1
CDR3: CSVERDEQFF
DNA: TGCAGCGTTGAGCGGGATGAGCAGTTCTTC

D: -
V: TRBV4-1
size: -
J: TRBJ1-1
CDR3: CASSQAGGLNTEAFF
DNA: TGCGCCAGCAGCCAAGCCGGAGGCCTCAACACTGAAGCTTTCTTT

D: TRBD1
V: TRBV5-1
size: few
J: TRBJ2-1
CDR3: CASSGTGPYNEQFF
DNA: TGCGCCAGCTCCGGGACAGGGCCCTACAATGAGCAGTTCTTC

D: TRBD1
V: TRBV2
size: -
J: TRBJ1-1
CDR3: CASSPDRGGAFF
DNA: TGTGCCAGCAGTCCGGACAGGGGGGGAGCTTTCTTT

D: -
V: TRBV2
size: few
J: TRBJ2-2
CDR3: CASSEVRGPLAGELFF
DNA: TGTGCCAGCAGTGAAGTTAGAGGGCCTCTGGCGGGGGAGCTGTTTTTT

D: -
V: TRBV28
size: -
J: TRBJ1-1
CDR3: CASSLPGQLNTEAFF
DNA: TGTGCCAGCAGTTTACCGGGACAACTGAACACTGAAGCTTTCTTT

D: TRBD1
V: TRBV6-6
size: few
J: TRBJ1-2
CDR3: CASSYSTGGDYGYTF
DNA: TGTGCCAGCAGTTACTCGACAGGGGGAGACTATGGCTACACCTTC

D: TRBD2
V: TRBV5-1
size: -
J: TRBJ2-1
CDR3: CASSQGTSGRAVEQFF
DNA: TGCGCCAGCAGCCAAGGGACTAGCGGGAGGGCCGTTGAGCAGTTCTTC

D: -
V: TRBV20-1
size: few
J: TRBJ1-2
CDR3: CSAEDWDGYTF
DNA: TGCAGTGCCGAAGACTGGGATGGCTACACCTTC

D: -
V: TRBV5-5
size: -
J: TRBJ1-1
CDR3: CASSMIQVGTEAFF
DNA: TGTGCCAGCAGCATGATACAGGTAGGAACTGAAGCTTTCTTT

D: -
V: TRBV6-1
size: few
J: TRBJ2-1
CDR3: CASSRDYNEQFF
DNA: TGTGCCAGCAGCAGGGACTACAATGAGCAGTTCTTC

D: TRBD2
V: TRBV5-1
size: -
J: TRBJ2-3
CDR3: CASSFSGSADTQYF
DNA: TGCGCCAGCAGCTTTAGCGGGAGTGCAGATACGCAGTATTTT

D: -
V: TRBV7-3
size: -
J: TRBJ2-1
CDR3: CASSQQRGNEQFF
DNA: TGTGCCAGCAGCCAGCAAAGGGGGAATGAGCAGTTCTTC

D: -
V: TRBV25-1
size: few
J: TRBJ2-1
CDR3: CASRETRVANNEQFF
DNA: TGTGCCAGCAGAGAAACCAGGGTTGCCAACAATGAGCAGTTCTTC

D: -
V: TRBV19
size: -
J: TRBJ1-5
CDR3: CASSIRARGNQPQHF
DNA: TGTGCCAGTAGTATTAGAGCCAGGGGAAATCAGCCCCAGCATTTT

D: -
V: TRBV2
size: few
J: TRBJ1-4
CDR3: CASKRTAIEKLFF
DNA: TGTGCCAGCAAACGGACAGCGATTGAAAAACTGTTTTTT

D: TRBD2
V: TRBV28
size: -
J: TRBJ2-7
CDR3: CASSLELAGPYEQYF
DNA: TGTGCCAGCAGTTTAGAACTAGCGGGACCCTACGAGCAGTACTTC

D: -
V: TRBV5-5
size: -
J: TRBJ2-5
CDR3: CASSSLQGRETQYF
DNA: TGTGCCAGCAGCTCCCTACAGGGTCGAGAGACCCAGTACTTC

D: -
V: TRBV30
size: few
J: TRBJ2-1
CDR3: CAWWGQGSYNEQFF
DNA: TGTGCCTGGTGGGGGCAGGGCTCCTACAATGAGCAGTTCTTC

D: -
V: TRBV29-1
size: -
J: TRBJ1-2
CDR3: CSVPRQLYGYSF
DNA: TGCAGCGTCCCACGACAGCTCTATGGCTACTCCTTC

D: TRBD1
V: TRBV18
size: -
J: TRBJ1-1
CDR3: CASSSQLDRDNTEAFF
DNA: TGTGCCAGCTCATCGCAATTGGACAGGGATAACACTGAAGCTTTCTTT

D: TRBD2
V: TRBV30
size: -
J: TRBJ2-2
CDR3: CAWTSGRDYTGELFF
DNA: TGTGCCTGGACTAGCGGGAGGGATTACACCGGGGAGCTGTTTTTT

D: -
V: TRBV6-1
size: few
J: TRBJ1-1
CDR3: CASSERTAMNTEAFF
DNA: TGTGCCAGCAGTGAACGCACAGCCATGAACACTGAAGCTTTCTTT

D: -
V: TRBV5-1
size: few
J: TRBJ2-5
CDR3: CASRLPAYQETQYF
DNA: TGCGCCAGCCGACTTCCGGCGTACCAAGAGACCCAGTACTTC

D: TRBD1
V: TRBV27
size: few
J: TRBJ1-2
CDR3: CASSSLGARTGGYTF
DNA: TGTGCCAGCAGTTCTCTCGGGGCTCGGACAGGGGGCTACACCTTC

D: TRBD1
V: TRBV2
size: few
J: TRBJ1-2
CDR3: CARTRDRGGYTF
DNA: TGTGCCAGGACTAGGGACAGGGGTGGCTACACCTTC

D: -
V: TRBV10-3
size: -
J: TRBJ2-5
CDR3: CAIGGGGQETQYF
DNA: TGTGCCATCGGGGGCGGTGGGCAAGAGACCCAGTACTTC

D: -
V: TRBV7-9
size: -
J: TRBJ2-5
CDR3: CASSSGSVQEAQYF
DNA: TGTGCCAGCAGCTCCGGTTCGGTCCAAGAGGCCCAGTACTTC

D: -
V: TRBV30
size: few
J: TRBJ2-1
CDR3: CAWSAGTYEQFF
DNA: TGTGCCTGGAGCGCCGGGACTTATGAGCAGTTCTTC

D: TRBD1
V: TRBV19
size: few
J: TRBJ1-5
CDR3: CASSGGGTGGKRQPQHF
DNA: TGTGCCAGTAGCGGAGGAGGGACAGGGGGCAAACGGCAGCCCCAGCATTTT

D: TRBD1
V: TRBV19
size: few
J: TRBJ1-5
CDR3: CATSRQGMGGQPQHF
DNA: TGTGCCACCTCCAGACAGGGTATGGGGGGTCAGCCCCAGCATTTT

D: TRBD2
V: TRBV15
size: few
J: TRBJ2-1
CDR3: CATSRDAGALNEQFF
DNA: TGTGCCACCAGCAGAGATGCGGGAGCTCTGAATGAGCAGTTCTTC

D: TRBD2
V: TRBV19
size: -
J: TRBJ2-3
CDR3: CASSILLAERTDTQYF
DNA: TGTGCCAGTAGTATCCTGCTAGCGGAGCGCACAGATACGCAGTATTTT

D: -
V: TRBV5-1
size: -
J: TRBJ2-2
CDR3: CASSLSSGELFF
DNA: TGCGCCAGCAGCTTGTCGTCCGGGGAGCTGTTTTTT

D: TRBD1
V: TRBV2
size: -
J: TRBJ1-5
CDR3: CASRSGQGDNQPQHF
DNA: TGTGCCAGCAGATCGGGACAGGGAGATAATCAGCCCCAGCATTTT

D: TRBD1
V: TRBV7-3
size: few
J: TRBJ1-3
CDR3: CASSPTGVGNTIYF
DNA: TGTGCCAGCAGCCCTACAGGGGTTGGAAACACCATATATTTT

D: TRBD1
V: TRBV28
size: -
J: TRBJ1-1
CDR3: CASSSNRGLRGMNTEAFF
DNA: TGTGCCAGCAGTAGTAACAGGGGATTGAGGGGGATGAACACTGAAGCTTTCTTT

D: -
V: TRBV10-1
size: few
J: TRBJ2-7
CDR3: CASSSGGHEQYF
DNA: TGCGCCAGCAGTAGTGGAGGGCACGAGCAGTACTTC

D: -
V: TRBV27
size: few
J: TRBJ1-2
CDR3: CASSLVAGAHYGYTF
DNA: TGTGCCAGCAGTTTAGTGGCGGGGGCTCACTATGGCTACACCTTC

D: -
V: TRBV6-6
size: few
J: TRBJ2-7
CDR3: CASRRGAFDEQYF
DNA: TGTGCCAGCAGACGCGGTGCCTTTGACGAGCAGTACTTC

D: TRBD1
V: TRBV2
size: few
J: TRBJ1-2
CDR3: CASSTGVGYTF
DNA: TGTGCCAGCAGTACAGGGGTCGGCTACACCTTC